This entry concerns a single T cell receptor beta chain. Using immunoSEQ multiplex PCR, the repertoire was profiled, and TCRdb retains in-frame clones only, with some absent. The sample includes some 720,000 clones, around 89% of them seen just once. The CDR3 is made up of 16 amino acids. V dropped 6 bases and J dropped 3; count of bases not matched to a gene: 9. CDR1 is ENHRY and CDR2 is SYGVKD in the germline V gene. These data come from a study of shared T cell receptors in the human thymus. These data were also reused for a study on human thymus T cells. From that study: The people who donated were healthy Finnish babies having corrective surgery for congenital heart defects. Resected material from corrective heart surgery provided the thymus tissue analysed. Thymic and blood repertoires seemed to show skewed V and J gene use. Unrelated people showed highly overlapping thymic repertoires, related research reported.

This receptor was identified in a boy younger than two with a congenital heart defect. The source material was thymocytes. J is TRBJ2-5 and V is TRBV10-3; 11 nucleotides agree with TRBD2. The CDR3, as DNA: TGTGCCATCAGGAGCCACTTGACTAGCGGGAAAGAGACCCAGTACTTC. Protein product: CAIRSHLTSGKETQYF.